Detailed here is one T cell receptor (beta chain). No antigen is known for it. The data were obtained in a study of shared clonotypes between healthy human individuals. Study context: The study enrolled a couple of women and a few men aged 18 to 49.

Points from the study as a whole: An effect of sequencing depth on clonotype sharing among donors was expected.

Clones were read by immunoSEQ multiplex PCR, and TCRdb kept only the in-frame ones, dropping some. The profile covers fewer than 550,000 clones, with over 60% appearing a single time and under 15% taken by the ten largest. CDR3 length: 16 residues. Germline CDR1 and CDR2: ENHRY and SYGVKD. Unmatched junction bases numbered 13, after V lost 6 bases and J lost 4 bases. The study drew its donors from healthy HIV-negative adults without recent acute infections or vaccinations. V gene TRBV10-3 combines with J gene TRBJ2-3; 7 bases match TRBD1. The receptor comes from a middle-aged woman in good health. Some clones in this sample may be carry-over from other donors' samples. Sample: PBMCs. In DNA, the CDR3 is TGTGCCATCAGCCCACTGACAGGGTCTCCCGCAGATACGCAGTATTTT. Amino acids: CAISPLTGSPADTQYF.